The source of this TCR beta chain is a study of immune evolution from preneoplasia to lung adenocarcinoma. Study-wide findings and caveats: KRAS-mutant nodules had the highest T cell clonality. Normal lung had highest clonality; later lesions appeared denser, more diverse.

Patient tissue came from resections in Japan or China, 2014–2017. As regards this clone: The antigen is unknown.

The V and J ends lost 8 bases and 0 bases respectively, with 21 bases between them. This CDR3 spans 17 amino acids. Germline V lookup: CDR1 SGHAT, CDR2 FQNNGV. Profiled with immunoSEQ multiplex PCR; TCRdb holds only in-frame clones, not every one. This table has about 5,600 clones, about 80% appearing once. This chain joins TRBV11-2 and TRBJ2-3; a weak D match, TRBD2 (7 bases). Sequencing was done on a sample of FFPE lung adenocarcinoma in situ tissue. This clonotype was sampled from a person aged 55-80 years with lung adenocarcinoma. In DNA, the CDR3 is TGTGCCAGCTCCACATGGCGGGGGCAGGGAAGCACAGATACGCAGTATTTT. It translates to CASSTWRGQGSTDTQYF.